This entry features one T cell receptor (beta chain) sequence. Its binding antigen is unknown. No base quality information exists; no much larger clone differs at one position. This sample was taken from a study of response to subunit inactivated influenza vaccine listed by TCRdb under 2018. Turning to the overall study: The study used deep quantitative T cell receptor repertoire profiling to track responses to a trivalent subunit inactivated influenza vaccine.

Paper-wide results and their limitations: According to the authors, only a limited number of new T cells may be recruited by each seasonal influenza vaccination.

Here V drops 4 bases and J drops 3 bases, and the junction holds 8 bases not matched to any gene. Including the terminal cysteine and phenylalanine, the CDR3 comprises 15 residues. This entry keeps only the CDR3 DNA: 45 bases, framed from base 1. CDR1 LGHDT and CDR2 YNNKEL were looked up in the germline V gene (reference sequence). The method behind the library was RT-PCR. The data were produced on an Illumina HiSeq 2500. The public reads were reanalyzed by TCRdb: fastp trimming at Q25, MiXCR alignment, in-frame beta chains only. Records with the same CDR3 protein are collapsed into one entry carrying the most frequent genes and DNA. The table for this sample lists around 570,000 distinct CDR3 sequences; approximately 7.1% of them were counted only once. The leading ten clones occupy over 10% of the sample.

The rearrangement joined TRBV3-1 to TRBJ2-7; the junction holds 8 bases that match TRBD2. This receptor was identified in a man aged 50-75 years who received an inactivated influenza vaccine. Donor details come from another sample of the same person, matched by shared clones. The specimen was PBMCs from blood, collected roughly 24 months after vaccination. The CDR3 has the sequence CASSPDSGGFYEQYF. Here is the DNA: TGTGCCAGCAGCCCAGACAGCGGGGGCTTCTACGAGCAGTACTTC.